These 26 T cell receptor beta chains were sequenced from one sample in a study of cytomegalovirus exposure and HLA in healthy donors. Produced via immunoSEQ multiplex PCR; TCRdb's table is partial and in-frame only. This sample has over 110,000 clones, with 80% to 90% found just once. The source material was PBMCs. The receptor source for this set is a woman in her 30s in good health and CMV-seronegative.

The genes are TRBV10-3 and TRBJ1-2, with TRBD1 matching 7 bases. Trimming cost V 7 bases and J 0 bases; bases outside gene matches: 8. This CDR3 contains 15 residues. Per germline, CDR1 ENHRY and CDR2 SYGVKD. Here the CDR3 reads CAITRDRLTNYGYTF. DNA of the CDR3: TGTGCCATCACTCGGGACAGACTTACTAACTATGGCTACACCTTC.

The chain links TRBV5-1 to TRBJ2-3; TRBD1 agrees at 7 bases. The CDR3 extends over 17 amino acids. The ends lost 2 bases at V and 1 base at J; junction bases unmatched: 10. CDR1 SGHRS and CDR2 YFSETQ come from the germline V gene. The CDR3 coding sequence is TGCGCCAGCAGCTTAGGAAGGTTTAGGGGGCGCACAGATACGCAGTATTTT. Amino acid sequence: CASSLGRFRGRTDTQYF.

The chain couples TRBV27 to TRBJ1-2, with a tentative D call TRBD1 (5 bases). Germline V gives CDR1 MNHEY, CDR2 SMNVEV (reference sequence). V was trimmed by 3 bases and J by 6 bases, leaving 11 bases between them. The CDR3 extends over 13 amino acids. The CDR3 loop reads CASSLFAGHGYTF. DNA of the CDR3: TGTGCCAGCAGTTTGTTCGCAGGGCATGGCTACACCTTC.

This clone has a single count. This chain joins TRBV2 and TRBJ2-1; D perhaps matches TRBD1 (6 bases). Between the trimmed V and J ends, which lost 0 bases and 8 bases, there was a span of 17 bases. Looked up from germline, CDR1 is SNHLY and CDR2 is FYNNEI. This CDR3 has 16 amino acids. CDR3 in amino acids: CASSEAQTGSSHEQFF. DNA for the CDR3: TGTGCCAGCAGTGAAGCGCAGACAGGCTCGTCGCATGAGCAGTTCTTC.

The chain is built from TRBV6-1 and TRBJ2-7; 10 bases fit TRBD1. The CDR3 runs to 14 residues. Germline lookup yields CDR1 MNHNS and CDR2 SASEGT. The V segment lost 6 bases and the J segment 3 bases; nucleotides outside the gene matches: 5. The CDR3 region has the DNA TGTGCCAGCAGCCGGGACAGGGGATACTACGAGCAGTACTTC. This translates into CASSRDRGYYEQYF.

J is TRBJ2-3 and V is TRBV18; 9 positions agree with TRBD1. Germline V gene lookup returns CDR1 KGHSH and CDR2 LQKENI. The junction had 4 bases not matched to a gene; V was cut back by 5 bases and J by 1 base. The length of the CDR3 is 15 residues. The DNA for the CDR3 is TGTGCCAGCTCATTGACAGGGGGAGGCACAGATACGCAGTATTTT. This encodes CASSLTGGGTDTQYF.

The chain uses TRBV13 and TRBJ2-1, with 12 bases identical to TRBD2. Germline V gene lookup returns CDR1 PRHDT and CDR2 FYEKMQ (reference sequence). Trimming at V came to 4 bases and at J to 5 bases, leaving 3 bases not matched to a gene. The length of the CDR3 is 15 residues. The CDR3 loop reads CASSWTSGVHNEQFF. The CDR3 bases are TGTGCCAGCAGCTGGACTAGCGGGGTTCACAATGAGCAGTTCTTC.

This clone was counted only a few times. The rearrangement links TRBV27 to TRBJ2-5; perhaps TRBD2 as D (6 bases). The V gene lost 6 bases and the J gene lost 2 bases, with 16 bases spanning the gap. Looked up from germline, CDR1 is MNHEY and CDR2 is SMNVEV (reference sequence). The CDR3 contains 15 residues. CDR3 region: CASSGTRQLQETQYF. The CDR3 nucleotides are TGTGCCAGCAGCGGGACTCGACAGTTACAAGAGACCCAGTACTTC.

The chain is built from TRBV18 and TRBJ1-4; 8 bases align to TRBD1. There are 15 residues in the CDR3. Germline CDR1 KGHSH, CDR2 LQKENI. Trimming cost V 2 bases and J 8 bases; bases outside gene matches: 7. Written as DNA, the CDR3 is TGTGCCAGCTCACCAGATATCGACAGGGGAGAAAAACTGTTTTTT. Translated, it gives CASSPDIDRGEKLFF.

This clone was found a few times. The chain has TRBV7-9 and TRBJ1-1; D may be TRBD1 (6 bases). This CDR3 comprises 15 residues. V gave up 0 bases and J gave up 0 bases, with 8 bases separating them. CDR1 and CDR2 (germline): SEHNR, FQNEAQ (reference sequence). This CDR3 reads CASSLARTVNTEAFF. CDR3 coding DNA: TGTGCCAGCAGCTTAGCAAGGACAGTGAACACTGAAGCTTTCTTT.

J is TRBJ2-5 and V is TRBV27; D call uncertain. This CDR3 region has 14 residues. V gave up 0 bases and J gave up 11 bases, with 16 bases separating them. CDR1 and CDR2 (germline): MNHEY, SMNVEV (reference sequence). Here the CDR3 reads CASSLSNSPFEQYF. DNA of the CDR3: TGTGCCAGCAGTTTATCTAATAGCCCCTTTGAGCAGTACTTC.

This clone was seen a handful of times. This chain connects TRBV27 to TRBJ1-2, with a possible D match to TRBD1 (6 bases). The CDR3 contains 13 residues. Germline V CDR1 and CDR2: MNHEY, SMNVEV (reference sequence). Trimming cost V 0 bases and J 6 bases, with 8 bases left between them. The CDR3 spells CASSLSKGDGYTF. In DNA, the CDR3 is TGTGCCAGCAGTTTATCCAAGGGGGATGGCTACACCTTC.

J is TRBJ2-7 and V is TRBV6-6; D might be TRBD2 (6 bases). Germline V gives CDR1 MNHNY, CDR2 SVGAGI (reference sequence). The length of the CDR3 is 16 residues. V shed 0 bases and J shed 2 bases, with 14 bases lying between them. As DNA, the CDR3 is TGTGCCAGCAGTTACTCGTCGGGGGTGGGGCCCTACGAGCAGTACTTC. Its translation: CASSYSSGVGPYEQYF.

The chain joins TRBV2 to TRBJ2-1; TRBD2 agrees at 8 bases. Germline assignment: CDR1 SNHLY and CDR2 FYNNEI. This CDR3 is built from 15 residues. V lost 4 bases and J lost 4; bases outside the gene matches: 6. The CDR3 protein is CASSGAAGGYNEQFF. CDR3 sequence (DNA): TGTGCCAGCAGTGGCGCGGCGGGGGGTTACAATGAGCAGTTCTTC.

This rearrangement joins TRBV2 to TRBJ2-7; D might be TRBD1 (6 bases). The ends were cut back, 7 bases at V and 2 bases at J, with 12 bases in the middle. CDR3 length equals 13 residues. In germline, CDR1 is SNHLY, CDR2 FYNNEI. CDR3 bases: TGTGCCAGCAACAGGGACCCTACCTACGAGCAGTACTTC. Translation: CASNRDPTYEQYF.

In this sample, this clone turned up a few times. The chain is built from TRBV27 and TRBJ1-1, with TRBD1 identical over 8 bases. CDR3 length: 12 residues. From germline, CDR1 is MNHEY and CDR2 SMNVEV (reference sequence). V dropped 7 bases and J dropped 10; count of bases not matched to a gene: 8. The CDR3 here is CASTGQGNRAFF. DNA of the CDR3: TGTGCCAGCACCGGACAGGGCAACCGAGCTTTCTTT.

The rearrangement links TRBV7-9 to TRBJ1-2, with D perhaps TRBD1 (6 bases). CDR3 size: 15 residues. The germline V gene has CDR1 SEHNR and CDR2 FQNEAQ (reference sequence). The V end was cut by 3 bases, the J end by 0 bases, with 11 bases between. CDR3 DNA: TGTGCCAGCAGCTTCGGACAGATAGCTAACTATGGCTACACCTTC. Translated: CASSFGQIANYGYTF.

V is TRBV7-8 and J is TRBJ1-2; D not resolved. The CDR3 is made up of 16 amino acids. Germline V CDR1 and CDR2: SGHVS, FQNEAQ. Deletions cut 4 bases from V and 6 bases from J, with 21 bases between. CDR3 in amino acids: CASSSFALPDGNGYTF. The DNA for the CDR3 is TGTGCCAGCAGCTCATTCGCCCTCCCAGATGGTAATGGCTACACCTTC.

The rearrangement uses TRBV28 and TRBJ1-5, with a tentative D call TRBD1 (5 bases). V lost 2 bases and J 3 bases, leaving 11 bases between the germline ends. The CDR3 is 15 amino acids. Per the germline V gene, CDR1 is MDHEN and CDR2 is SYDVKM. Here the CDR3 DNA reads TGTGCCAGCAGTTTAACTGGCAGGGTCAATCAGCCCCAGCATTTT. Protein product: CASSLTGRVNQPQHF.

The rearrangement joins TRBV19 to TRBJ2-1; 14 bases map to TRBD2. The CDR3 spans 14 residues. Germline V CDR1 and CDR2: LNHDA, SQIVND (reference sequence). Trimming cost V 5 bases and J 15 bases; bases outside gene matches: 9. The CDR3 bases are TGTGCCAGTAGTGCCCGACTAGCGGGGGGGCCTGGGTTCTTC. This encodes CASSARLAGGPGFF.

J is TRBJ2-7 and V is TRBV11-1; D is possibly TRBD1 (5 bases). The length of the CDR3 is 14 residues. Germline CDR1 reads SGHAT; CDR2 reads FQDESV (reference sequence). Trimming pared 4 bases from V and 1 base from J, leaving 11 bases between. The CDR3 DNA sequence: TGTGCCAGCAGCTGGACACACATATCCTACGAGCAGTACTTC. Translation: CASSWTHISYEQYF.

The CDR3 is CASSPRASSYEQYF. In DNA, the CDR3 is TGTGCCAGCTCACCACGGGCGAGCTCCTACGAGCAGTACTTC. This chain uses TRBV18 with TRBJ2-7; D is uncertain. The CDR3 is made up of 14 amino acids. CDR1 is KGHSH and CDR2 is LQKENI in the germline V gene. V was trimmed by 1 base and J by 0 bases, leaving 7 bases between them.

V is TRBV7-8 and J is TRBJ2-7; a possible D gene is TRBD2 (6 bases). CDR3 size: 14 residues. V lost 5 bases and J 6 bases, leaving 17 bases between the germline ends. Germline V lookup: CDR1 SGHVS, CDR2 FQNEAQ. CDR3 DNA: TGTGCCAGCAGCCCCCGGGACTTAAAGTTCGAGCAGTACTTC. Translating gives CASSPRDLKFEQYF.

The CDR3 spells CASSIVGGQGEKLFF. DNA for the CDR3: TGCGCCAGCAGCATCGTGGGGGGGCAGGGTGAAAAACTGTTTTTT. This sequence joins TRBV5-1 and TRBJ1-4, with D perhaps matching TRBD1 (6 bases). Per the germline V gene, CDR1 is SGHRS and CDR2 is YFSETQ. V lost 4 bases, J lost 7 bases, and 17 bases lay in between. This CDR3 region has 15 residues.

The genes are TRBV12-2 and TRBJ2-5; the table's D gene call, TRBD2, was not cross checked with the DNA. TRBV12-2 is a known pseudogene. The CDR3 covers 13 residues. CDR3 loop: CASRPIAGETQYF. The CDR3 DNA follows: TGTGCAAGTCGCCCCATAGCGGGGGAGACCCAGTACTTC.

The gene calls are TRBV5-6 and TRBJ1-2; 9 bases are a match to TRBD1. This CDR3 has 14 amino acids. With 5 bases clipped from V and 7 bases from J, the junction kept 9 bases outside the gene matches. The germline V gene encodes CDR1 SGHDT and CDR2 YYEEEE. As DNA, the CDR3 is TGTGCCAGCAGTCCTGGGGACAGGGAGGCTGGCTACACCTTC. It specifies CASSPGDREAGYTF. The whole variable domain, filled in from reference TRBV5-6 and TRBJ1-2, reads DAGVTQSPTHLIKTRGQQVTLRCSPKSGHDTVSWYQQALGQGPQFIFQYYEEEERQRGNFPDRFSGHQFPNYSSELNVNALLLGDSALYLCASSPGDREAGYTFGSGTRLTVV.